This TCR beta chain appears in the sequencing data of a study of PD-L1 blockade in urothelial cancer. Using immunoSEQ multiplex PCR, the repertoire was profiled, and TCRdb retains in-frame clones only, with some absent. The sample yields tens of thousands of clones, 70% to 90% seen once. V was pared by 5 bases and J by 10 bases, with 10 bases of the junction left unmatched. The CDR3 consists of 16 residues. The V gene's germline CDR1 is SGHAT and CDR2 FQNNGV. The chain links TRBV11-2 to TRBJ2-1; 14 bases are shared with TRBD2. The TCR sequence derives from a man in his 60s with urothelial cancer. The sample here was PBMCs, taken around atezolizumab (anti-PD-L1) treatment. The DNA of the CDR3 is TGTGCCAGCAGCCCCCCCCGACTAGCGGGGGGGCAGGAGCAGTTCTTC. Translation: CASSPPRLAGGQEQFF.